Sequencing of this TCR beta chain was carried out in a study of HIV-infected children after antiretroviral therapy interruption. Overall study context: Recorded EBV and CMV exposure existed for most children. Weeks 0, 48 and 150 were sampled under continuous treatment.

The treatment: PENTA 11 planned treatment interruption arm or continuous ART arm. This clonotype was detected many times. CDR1 ENHRY and CDR2 SYGVKD come from the germline V gene. This CDR3 spans 15 amino acids. V lost 8 bases and J 0 bases, leaving 14 bases between the germline ends. The TCR library was built from RNA with a 3' RACE protocol and unique molecular identifiers. TCRdb re-called the 3' RACE reads through MiXCR, storing one row per CDR3 protein. The sample yields 14,000 to 15,000 distinct CDR3 sequences, approximately 3.6% seen once. The J gene is TRBJ2-1, the V gene TRBV10-3, with D possibly matching TRBD2 (6 bases). The receptor was isolated from a pool of human donors with HIV. The specimen was CD45RO+ CD8+ T cells from PBMCs, pooled from several time points, collected from a donor given antiretroviral therapy, either interrupted or continuous. The subset denotes: memory CD8+ CD45RO+ CD45RA- T cells. CDR3 region: CAILRGFSSYNEQFF. The DNA of the CDR3 is TGTGCCATCCTCCGGGGGTTCAGCTCCTACAATGAGCAGTTCTTC.